One sample yielded the 11 T cell receptor beta chains listed below, sequenced in a study of Ad26.COV2.S vaccination and SARS-CoV-2 variants. Profiled with immunoSEQ multiplex PCR; TCRdb holds only in-frame clones, not every one. The table shows about 400,000 clones, with roughly 90% occurring only once. The treatment denotes: roughly 18 received Ad26.COV2.S at low or high dose, single or two shots; roughly 5 received placebo; per-sample allocation not given. Each sample was drawn 63 days after the first injection (of vaccine or placebo). This material consisted of peripheral blood, taken in a trial of Ad26.COV2.S vaccine versus placebo. These receptors were taken from a person aged 18-65 years who received the Ad26.COV2.S COVID-19 vaccine or a placebo.

The chain carries TRBV3-1 (or the pseudogene TRBV3-2) and TRBJ2-1; 10 bases fit TRBD2. With 2 bases clipped from V and 4 bases from J, the junction kept 5 bases outside the gene matches. Germline CDR1 is LGHDT and CDR2 is YNNKEL (reference sequence). The CDR3 extends over 16 amino acids. This CDR3 reads CASSQIAGGAYNEQFF. CDR3 nucleotides: TGTGCCAGCAGCCAAATAGCGGGGGGAGCTTACAATGAGCAGTTCTTC.

The CDR3 DNA follows: TGTGCCAGCAGCTCGGGACAGGGGCCCACTGGCTACACCTTC. Translation: CASSSGQGPTGYTF. The chain carries TRBV7-8 and TRBJ1-2, with 10 nucleotides matching TRBD1. This CDR3 is 14 amino acids long. J gave up 7 bases and V 4 bases, and 6 bases lay outside the gene matches. Germline V gene sequence: CDR1 SGHVS, CDR2 FQNEAQ.

The chain carries TRBV19 and TRBJ2-5; TRBD1 matches 10 bases. Germline CDR1 LNHDA, CDR2 SQIVND (reference sequence). This CDR3 has 16 residues. The V gene end was trimmed by 4 bases and the J gene end by 2 bases; junction bases not matched to a gene: 7. The CDR3 sequence is CASSRDRGDTQETQYF. The CDR3 bases are TGTGCCAGTAGTAGGGACAGGGGCGATACTCAAGAGACCCAGTACTTC. Variable domain in full (rest from reference TRBV19 and TRBJ2-5): DGGITQSPKYLFRKEGQNVTLSCEQNLNHDAMYWYRQDPGQGLRLIYYSQIVNDFQKGDIAEGYSVSREKKESFPLTVTSAQKNPTAFYLCASSRDRGDTQETQYFGPGTRLLVL.

This chain connects TRBV3-1 (or the pseudogene TRBV3-2) to TRBJ2-3; D possibly corresponds to TRBD2 (5 bases). The V and J ends lost 0 bases and 12 bases respectively, with 10 bases between them. Germline V gives CDR1 LGHDT, CDR2 YNNKEL (reference sequence). The CDR3 consists of 12 residues. The CDR3 reads CASSQETRTQYF. The CDR3 DNA reads TGTGCCAGCAGCCAAGAAACTAGGACCCAGTATTTT.

This sequence joins TRBV2 and TRBJ1-2; TRBD1 agrees at 11 bases. The CDR3 loop spans 14 amino acids. Germline V gene lookup returns CDR1 SNHLY and CDR2 FYNNEI. V was clipped by 7 bases and J by 6 bases; unmatched bases: 7. CDR3 sequence: CASMGGTGGNGYTF. Here the CDR3 DNA reads TGTGCCAGCATGGGTGGGACAGGGGGGAATGGCTACACCTTC.

V is TRBV28 and J is TRBJ1-6; D is ambiguous. V lost 4 bases, J lost 6 bases, and 7 bases lay in between. Germline V gene data show CDR1 as MDHEN and CDR2 as SYDVKM. There are 13 residues in the CDR3. The CDR3 region is CASSWTVNSPLHF. Here the CDR3 DNA reads TGTGCCAGCAGTTGGACGGTTAATTCACCCCTCCACTTT.

This clone has a single count. The V gene is TRBV5-8, the J gene TRBJ2-4; 11 positions match TRBD1. After removal of 3 bases from V and 6 bases from J, the junction contained 5 bases not matched to a gene. The germline V gene has CDR1 SGHTS and CDR2 YDEGEE. There are 15 residues in the CDR3. The CDR3 DNA reads as TGTGCCAGCAGCTGGACCGGGACAGGGGGAAACATTCAGTACTTC. It yields the protein CASSWTGTGGNIQYF.

The chain carries TRBV5-1 and TRBJ2-7; D unclear. The CDR3 consists of 14 residues. Trimming took 0 bases from V and 2 from J, leaving 9 bases between them. Per germline, CDR1 SGHRS and CDR2 YFSETQ. The CDR3, as DNA: TGCGCCAGCAGCTTGGGCACGAGTCCCTACGAGCAGTACTTC. Translation: CASSLGTSPYEQYF.

The chain has TRBV7-2 and TRBJ2-3; D is unresolved. From germline, CDR1 is SGHTA and CDR2 FQGNSA. V was cut by 3 bases and J by 4 bases, with 8 bases left in between. The CDR3 contains 13 residues. The CDR3 bases are TGTGCCAGCAGCTTTTGGGTGCCAGATACGCAGTATTTT. Its protein is CASSFWVPDTQYF. Filled out from reference TRBV7-2 and TRBJ2-3, the complete variable domain reads GAGVSQSPSNKVTEKGKDVELRCDPISGHTALYWYRQSLGQGLEFLIYFQGNSAPDKSGLPSDRFSAERTGGSVSTLTIQRTQQEDSAVYLCASSFWVPDTQYFGPGTRLTVL.

The chain joins TRBV7-2 to TRBJ1-2; D not certain. The CDR3 covers 14 residues. Germline V CDR1 and CDR2: SGHTA, FQGNSA. Trimming took 1 base from V and 2 from J, leaving 8 bases between them. The CDR3: CASSLVGANYGYTF. CDR3 nucleotide sequence: TGTGCCAGCAGCTTAGTTGGCGCCAACTATGGCTACACCTTC.

This clone has a single count. The chain uses TRBV7-2 and TRBJ2-1; 11 bases align to TRBD2. The CDR3 extends over 15 amino acids. Germline lookup yields CDR1 SGHTA and CDR2 FQGNSA. V trimming: 5 bases; J trimming: 9 bases; junction bases outside the gene matches: 9. In nucleotides, the CDR3 is TGTGCCAGCAGCCGTAGCGGGGGGGGATCAATTGAGCAGTTCTTC. It encodes CASSRSGGGSIEQFF.